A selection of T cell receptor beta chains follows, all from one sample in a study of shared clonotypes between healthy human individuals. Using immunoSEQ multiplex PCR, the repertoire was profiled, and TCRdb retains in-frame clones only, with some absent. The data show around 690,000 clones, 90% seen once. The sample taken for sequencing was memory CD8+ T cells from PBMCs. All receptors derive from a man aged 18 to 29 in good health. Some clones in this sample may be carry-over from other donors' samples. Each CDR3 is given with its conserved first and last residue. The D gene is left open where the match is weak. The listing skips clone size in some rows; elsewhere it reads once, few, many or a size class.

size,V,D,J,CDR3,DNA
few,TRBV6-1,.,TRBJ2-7,CASSVSRAGEQYF,TGTGCCAGCAGTGTCTCCAGGGCTGGGGAGCAGTACTTC
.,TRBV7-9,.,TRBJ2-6,CASSFGFSGSGANVLTF,TGTGCCAGCAGCTTTGGGTTTTCGGGCTCTGGGGCCAACGTCCTGACTTTC
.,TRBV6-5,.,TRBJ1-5,CASSAEDNQPQHF,TGTGCCAGCAGTGCGGAGGACAATCAGCCCCAGCATTTT
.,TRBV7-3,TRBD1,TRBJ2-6,CASSLNRGPGANVLTF,TGTGCCAGCAGCTTAAACAGGGGGCCTGGGGCCAACGTCCTGACTTTC
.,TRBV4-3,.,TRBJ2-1,CASSTSGPRLGEQFF,TGCGCCAGCAGCACCTCGGGTCCCCGTTTAGGTGAGCAGTTCTTC
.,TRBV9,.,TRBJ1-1,CASSRKAGDTEAFF,TGTGCCAGCAGCAGAAAAGCCGGGGACACTGAAGCTTTCTTT
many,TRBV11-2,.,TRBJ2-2,CASSLSGELFF,TGTGCCAGCAGCTTATCCGGGGAGCTGTTTTTT
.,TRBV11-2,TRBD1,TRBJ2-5,CASRSQRQGRRETQYF,TGTGCCAGCAGGTCGCAGAGACAGGGTCGGCGAGAGACCCAGTACTTC
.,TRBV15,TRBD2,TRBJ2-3,CATSRIGLASTDTQYF,TGTGCCACCAGCCGAATAGGACTAGCCAGCACAGATACGCAGTATTTT
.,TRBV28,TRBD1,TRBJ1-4,CASSSYYRGGDEKLFF,TGTGCCAGCAGTTCATACTACAGGGGAGGAGATGAAAAACTGTTTTTT
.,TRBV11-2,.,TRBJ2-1,CASSLGGTYNEQFF,TGTGCCAGCAGCTTGGGCGGGACTTACAATGAGCAGTTCTTC
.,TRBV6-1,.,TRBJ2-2,CASSLYLNTGELFF,TGTGCCAGCAGTCTTTACTTAAACACCGGGGAGCTGTTTTTT
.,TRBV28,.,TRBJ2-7,CATISGDGYEQYF,TGTGCCACCATTTCAGGGGATGGGTACGAGCAGTACTTC
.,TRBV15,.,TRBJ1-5,CASEPGGDQPQHF,TGTGCCTCGGAACCCGGGGGGGACCAGCCCCAGCATTTT
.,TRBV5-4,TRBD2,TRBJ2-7,CASSEVDRGLAGHEQYF,TGTGCCAGCAGCGAAGTCGACAGGGGACTAGCGGGCCACGAGCAGTACTTC
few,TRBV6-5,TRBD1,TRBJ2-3,CASSPSGTGENTQYF,TGTGCCAGCAGTCCCTCCGGGACAGGGGAAAATACGCAGTATTTT
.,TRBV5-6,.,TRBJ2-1,CASSFGDNEQFF,TGTGCCAGCAGCTTTGGGGACAATGAGCAGTTCTTC
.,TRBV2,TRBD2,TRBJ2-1,CASSEGVTSGYNEQFF,TGTGCCAGCAGTGAAGGTGTAACTAGCGGTTACAATGAGCAGTTCTTC
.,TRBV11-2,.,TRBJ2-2,CASSWGRALGGTGELFF,TGTGCCAGCAGCTGGGGCAGGGCCCTGGGGGGCACCGGGGAGCTGTTTTTT
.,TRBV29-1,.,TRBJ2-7,CSVEGPSWEQYF,TGCAGCGTTGAGGGCCCCAGTTGGGAGCAGTACTTC
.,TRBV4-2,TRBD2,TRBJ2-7,CASSPGTSGSYEQYF,TGTGCCAGCAGCCCCGGGACTAGCGGGAGCTACGAGCAGTACTTC
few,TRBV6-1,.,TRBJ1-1,CASTPNTEAFF,TGTGCCAGCACACCGAACACTGAAGCTTTCTTT
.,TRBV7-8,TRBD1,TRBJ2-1,CASSLAVTGVNEQFF,TGTGCCAGCAGCTTAGCCGTCACAGGGGTAAATGAGCAGTTCTTC
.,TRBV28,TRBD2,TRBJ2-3,CASSWLAGEGDTQYF,TGTGCCAGCAGTTGGCTTGCGGGAGAGGGCGATACGCAGTATTTT